Below, 28 T cell receptor beta chains from the same sample are listed, as sequenced in a study of patients and donors after allogeneic stem cell transplantation (dated by TCRdb to 2020 to 2022). The library was prepared using RT-PCR. Reads for this sample came from a NextSeq 550. In-frame beta chains were kept once TCRdb had trimmed the public reads at Q25 with fastp and called clones with MiXCR. Each CDR3 protein gets just one entry, which takes the most common genes and DNA from the rows behind it. This sample holds tens of thousands of distinct CDR3 sequences; roughly 4.9% were observed only once. Together, the top ten hold roughly 2.5% of the sample. Sequenced material: blood, either unsorted or a sorted T cell fraction (not recorded which). These TCRs come from a human donor who was either an allogeneic HSCT recipient or a stem cell or donor lymphocyte infusion donor (not recorded which). It is not recorded whose cells these are; they may come from a transplant donor.

This clonotype occurred many times. The DNA of the CDR3 is TGTGCCATCAGTGAGACTCTTAATTCACCCCTCCACTTT. It codes for CAISETLNSPLHF. This rearrangement joins TRBV10-3 to TRBJ1-6, with D uncertain. The V end was cut by 2 bases, the J end by 6 bases, with 5 bases between. The CDR3 is 13 amino acids. The germline CDR1 and CDR2 sequences are ENHRY and SYGVKD.

The chain joins TRBV5-1 to TRBJ1-4; D gene unclear. V lost 3 bases, J lost 4 bases, and 16 bases lay in between. The CDR3 is 16 residues long. The germline V gene encodes CDR1 SGHRS and CDR2 YFSETQ. The CDR3 loop reads CASSSPGEGNNEKLFF. DNA of the CDR3: TGCGCCAGCAGCTCCCCCGGGGAGGGTAATAATGAAAAACTGTTTTTT.

This clonotype was seen at least ten times. The DNA for the CDR3 is TGTGCCAGCAGTCCGGGACTAGCAAGCACAGATACGCAGTATTTT. It is translated as CASSPGLASTDTQYF. The J gene is TRBJ2-3, the V gene TRBV6-1, with 9 bases matching TRBD2. Trimming cost V 5 bases and J 0 bases; bases outside gene matches: 3. CDR3 length: 15 residues. Germline CDR1 and CDR2: MNHNS and SASEGT.

There are many counts of this clonotype. This chain connects TRBV12-3 or TRBV12-4 to TRBJ1-2; perhaps TRBD1 as D (6 bases). The CDR3 spans 15 residues. V lost 3 bases, J lost 4 bases, and 15 bases lay in between. CDR3 bases: TGTGCCAGCAGTTTGCGAGGGCAGGGGTTCTATGGCTACACCTTC. This translates into CASSLRGQGFYGYTF.

This clonotype has just a few counts. The gene calls are TRBV28 and TRBJ1-5, with D possibly being TRBD1 (6 bases). CDR1 MDHEN and CDR2 SYDVKM come from the germline V gene. Trimming stripped 6 bases from V and 6 bases from J, with 27 bases between. The CDR3 has 18 amino acids. In DNA form, the CDR3 reads TGTGCCAGCAGAAGACGGGGGCGAGGGAGAACCAGGGGTCAGCCCCAGCATTTT. Its translation: CASRRRGRGRTRGQPQHF.

In this sample, this clonotype turned up many times. This sequence joins TRBV7-6 and TRBJ2-1, with 10 bases identical to TRBD2. From germline, CDR1 is SGHVS and CDR2 FNYEAQ. The V gene end was trimmed by 1 base and the J gene end by 7 bases; junction bases not matched to a gene: 7. The CDR3 contains 16 residues. CDR3 nucleotide sequence: TGTGCCAGCAGCTTAGAGCGGGGGGGGCCACGAAATGAGCAGTTCTTC. The encoded protein is CASSLERGGPRNEQFF.

This chain joins TRBV6-2 or TRBV6-3 and TRBJ2-2; 7 nucleotides match TRBD2. V dropped 2 bases and J dropped 7; count of bases not matched to a gene: 13. The CDR3 is 17 residues long. Germline V gene lookup returns CDR1 MNHEY and CDR2 SVGEGT. The CDR3 DNA reads as TGTGCCAGCAGTTACGCGGGGGTCCCCGCAGGTGGCGGGGAGCTGTTTTTT. Its protein is CASSYAGVPAGGGELFF.

The rearrangement joins TRBV11-1 to TRBJ2-1; the D gene is possibly TRBD2 (6 bases). Germline assignment: CDR1 SGHAT and CDR2 FQDESV (reference sequence). The CDR3 extends over 16 amino acids. Trimming took off 1 base at V and 4 bases at J, with 14 bases between the two ends. Written as DNA, the CDR3 is TGTGCCAGCAGCTTAGTTGGTAGCGGACCATACAATGAGCAGTTCTTC. Protein product: CASSLVGSGPYNEQFF.

This clonotype was observed a few times. V and J are TRBV5-6 and TRBJ2-5; a possible D gene is TRBD2 (5 bases). Germline V CDR1 and CDR2: SGHDT, YYEEEE. Trimming shortened V by 2 bases and J by 0 bases, and 8 bases separated the two germline ends. This CDR3 has 14 amino acids. The CDR3 is CASSLGGHQETQYF. CDR3 in DNA: TGTGCCAGCAGCTTAGGCGGGCACCAAGAGACCCAGTACTTC.

The chain is built from TRBV5-6 and TRBJ2-7, with D uncertain. Trimming took 0 bases from V and 2 from J, leaving 6 bases between them. The CDR3 is made up of 13 amino acids. Germline V lookup: CDR1 SGHDT, CDR2 YYEEEE. The CDR3 region has the DNA TGTGCCAGCAGCTTGGACAGCCCCTACGAGCAGTACTTC. This sequence encodes CASSLDSPYEQYF. The full variable domain, completed using reference TRBV5-6 and TRBJ2-7, is DAGVTQSPTHLIKTRGQQVTLRCSPKSGHDTVSWYQQALGQGPQFIFQYYEEEERQRGNFPDRFSGHQFPNYSSELNVNALLLGDSALYLCASSLDSPYEQYFGPGTRLTVT.

This clonotype has ten or more counts. The gene calls are TRBV6-6 and TRBJ2-1, with unresolved D. The CDR3 extends over 11 amino acids. The V end was cut by 6 bases, the J end by 5 bases, with 5 bases between. Germline loops: CDR1 MNHNY, CDR2 SVGAGI (reference sequence). Here the CDR3 reads CASRMNNEQFF. In DNA form, the CDR3 reads TGTGCCAGCAGGATGAACAATGAGCAGTTCTTC.

The J gene is TRBJ1-2, the V gene TRBV7-2; D remains ambiguous. Trimming removed 6 bases from V and 7 bases from J, with 18 bases in between. CDR1 and CDR2 from the germline V gene are SGHTA and FQGNSA. The CDR3 is made up of 14 amino acids. DNA of the CDR3: TGTGCCAGCAGTAGACCCCTCCGGTCCGGTGGCTACACCTTC. Its protein product is CASSRPLRSGGYTF. The variable domain in full, with the rest retrieved from reference TRBV7-2 and TRBJ1-2, is GAGVSQSPSNKVTEKGKDVELRCDPISGHTALYWYRQSLGQGLEFLIYFQGNSAPDKSGLPSDRFSAERTGGSVSTLTIQRTQQEDSAVYLCASSRPLRSGGYTFGSGTRLTVV.

A single count supports this clonotype. Just one base apart from a much larger clone, this may be a read error. The gene calls are TRBV16 and TRBJ1-5, with a tentative D call TRBD1 (6 bases). V gave up 5 bases and J gave up 4 bases, with 21 bases separating them. Germline lookup yields CDR1 KGHSY and CDR2 FQNENV. CDR3 length equals 17 residues. Here the CDR3 DNA reads TGTGCCAGCAGCTTCCGGGACAAGGGAAAGGGTAATCAGCCCCAGCATTTT. This sequence encodes CASSFRDKGKGNQPQHF.

Many counts were recorded for this clonotype. The J gene is TRBJ2-2, the V gene TRBV7-8; 9 bases are a match to TRBD1. The CDR3 spans 18 residues. The V segment lost 5 bases and the J segment 4 bases; nucleotides outside the gene matches: 14. The germline V gene has CDR1 SGHVS and CDR2 FQNEAQ. The CDR3 protein is CASSLPQGAPRGTGELFF. The CDR3 DNA sequence: TGTGCCAGCAGCCTACCACAGGGGGCCCCAAGGGGCACCGGGGAGCTGTTTTTT.

This clonotype was counted ten times or more. The rearrangement uses TRBV29-1 and TRBJ2-1, with D perhaps TRBD1 (5 bases). There are 12 residues in the CDR3. Deletions cut 6 bases from V and 5 bases from J, with 11 bases between. Germline V gene lookup returns CDR1 SQVTM and CDR2 ANQGSEA. CDR3 region: CSVRAHNNEQFF. CDR3 nucleotides: TGCAGCGTCAGGGCCCACAACAATGAGCAGTTCTTC.

This clonotype was seen many times. The chain combines TRBV12-3 or TRBV12-4 with TRBJ2-1; D is uncertain. V dropped 5 bases and J dropped 6 bases, with 17 bases sitting between them. The CDR3 covers 15 residues. The CDR3 bases are TGTGCCAGCAGTCCTTACGAGACACCGGGCAATGAGCAGTTCTTC. Protein product: CASSPYETPGNEQFF.

This clonotype was seen ten or more times. This chain joins TRBV3-1 and TRBJ2-3; 9 bases match TRBD2. The CDR3 sequence is 14 residues long. Trimming took 1 base from V and 4 from J; bases not matched to a gene: 0. The V gene's germline CDR1 is LGHDT and CDR2 YNNKEL (reference sequence). CDR3 sequence (DNA): TGTGCCAGCAGCCAAGGACTAGCGGCAGATACGCAGTATTTT. Amino acid sequence: CASSQGLAADTQYF.

This clonotype came up many times. The gene calls are TRBV7-6 and TRBJ2-1; tentatively, D is TRBD2 (6 bases). Per the germline V gene, CDR1 is SGHVS and CDR2 is FNYEAQ. Trimming stripped 5 bases from V and 5 bases from J, with 13 bases between. The CDR3 consists of 14 residues. The DNA of the CDR3 is TGTGCCAGCAGCCCTAAAGCGGGCGACAATGAGCAGTTCTTC. Its translation is CASSPKAGDNEQFF.

This clonotype was counted ten times or more. The CDR3 nucleotides read TGTGCCAGCAGTCCATTGAGGTCACTTGCAACTAATGAAAAACTGTTTTTT. This sequence encodes CASSPLRSLATNEKLFF. The chain employs TRBV28 and TRBJ1-4; D is unresolved. Germline V lookup: CDR1 MDHEN, CDR2 SYDVKM. V was cut by 5 bases and J by 0 bases, with 16 bases left in between. The CDR3 spans 17 residues.

This clonotype was counted at least ten times. V usage is TRBV7-3 and J usage is TRBJ1-1; D remains ambiguous. Trimming shortened V by 5 bases and J by 1 base, and 8 bases separated the two germline ends. Looked up from germline, CDR1 is SGHTA and CDR2 is FQGTGA. This CDR3 comprises 13 residues. The CDR3 is CASSPTKNTEAFF. The CDR3 region has the DNA TGTGCCAGCAGCCCAACTAAGAACACTGAAGCTTTCTTT.

This clonotype was counted a few times. The chain combines TRBV6-1 with TRBJ1-2, with TRBD1 matching 11 bases. V was clipped by 6 bases and J by 8 bases; unmatched bases: 8. This CDR3 is 14 amino acids long. Germline CDR1 reads MNHNS; CDR2 reads SASEGT. CDR3 region: CASSQPGQGGGYTF. The CDR3 region has the DNA TGTGCCAGCAGCCAACCGGGACAGGGGGGAGGCTACACCTTC.

This clonotype was detected ten times or more. Germline and junction disagree at one end, which may indicate a read error. The rearrangement joins TRBV7-7 to TRBJ1-2; D might be TRBD1 (5 bases). CDR1 SSHAT and CDR2 FNYEAQ come from the germline V gene (reference sequence). The CDR3 consists of 13 residues. The CDR3 loop reads CASSPGVGYGYTF. The CDR3 DNA is TGTGCTAGCAGCCCGGGGGTCGGCTATGGCTACACCTTC.

At least ten counts were recorded for this clonotype. This rearrangement joins TRBV20-1 to TRBJ1-1; D remains ambiguous. Trimming removed 2 bases at V and 1 base at J, with 14 bases between. The CDR3 contains 15 residues. The germline V gene encodes CDR1 DFQATT and CDR2 SNEGSKA (reference sequence). DNA of the CDR3: TGCAGTGCTAGAACATTCTCTGGGCCGAACACTGAAGCTTTCTTT. Amino acids: CSARTFSGPNTEAFF.

This clonotype came up many times. This chain uses TRBV24-1 with TRBJ2-7, with D hard to call. Germline V gene sequence: CDR1 KGHDR, CDR2 SFDVKD. The germline V and J ends were trimmed by 9 bases and 0 bases, with 8 bases remaining between them. CDR3 length equals 12 residues. The CDR3 DNA is TGTGCCACCGAGTCCAGCTCCTACGAGCAGTACTTC. This gives the protein CATESSSYEQYF.

The sample holds a few counts of this clonotype. The chain uses TRBV14 and TRBJ2-7; D may match TRBD1 or TRBD2 (5 bases each). V dropped 1 base and J dropped 2 bases, with 12 bases sitting between them. CDR3 size: 15 residues. CDR1 is SGHDN and CDR2 is FVKESK in the germline V gene. CDR3 sequence reads: CASSQGRGPPYEQYF. The CDR3 DNA reads TGTGCCAGCAGCCAAGGCCGGGGCCCACCCTACGAGCAGTACTTC.

This clonotype was picked up many times. The gene calls are TRBV7-2 and TRBJ2-3; unclear D gene. The CDR3 consists of 14 residues. Germline CDR1 SGHTA, CDR2 FQGNSA. Deletions cut 1 base from V and 4 bases from J, with 9 bases between. CDR3 DNA sequence: TGTGCCAGCAGCTTAGGGTTGCAGTCAGATACGCAGTATTTT. Translating gives CASSLGLQSDTQYF.

The V gene is TRBV6-5, the J gene TRBJ2-1, with D perhaps matching TRBD2 (6 bases). The CDR3 is 15 residues long. Trimming stripped 2 bases from V and 8 bases from J, with 16 bases between. Germline CDR1 MNHEY, CDR2 SVGAGI. The CDR3 DNA is TGTGCCAGCAGTTACGCGGGGTCGTTTGCAGATGAGCAGTTCTTC. Its translation: CASSYAGSFADEQFF.

The chain has TRBV6-4 and TRBJ1-1, with 8 nucleotides matching TRBD1. Germline CDR1 reads MRHNA; CDR2 reads SNTAGT. V was clipped by 6 bases and J by 3 bases; unmatched bases: 12. CDR3 length equals 16 residues. This CDR3 is CASRRTGCDRDTEAFF. The CDR3 DNA is TGTGCCAGCAGGAGGACAGGGTGTGATCGGGACACTGAAGCTTTCTTT.